The TCR beta chain described here comes from a study of blood T cell repertoires in COVID-19. Sequencing used immunoSEQ multiplex PCR; TCRdb keeps in-frame clones, though not all of them. The sample includes around 140,000 clones, under 90% of them seen just once. The V and J ends lost 8 bases and 5 bases, in that order; junction bases with no gene match: 6. The CDR3 contains 13 residues. The germline CDR1 and CDR2 sequences are PRHDT and FYEKMQ (reference sequence). Sequencing was performed on peripheral blood. The chain combines TRBV13 with TRBJ2-5; TRBD2 matches 9 bases. This clonotype was obtained from a human donor in a cohort sampled during active COVID-19. CDR3 bases: TGTGCCAGCCTGCTAGCGGGAACCGAGACCCAGTACTTC. The encoded protein is CASLLAGTETQYF.